Reported below is one TCR beta chain. Authors' processing steps: Amplification of reference gene primers was used by the study to estimate nucleated cell counts. The table came from immunoSEQ multiplex PCR; TCRdb's copy has only in-frame clones and leaves some out. V, J and clone size are those of that table, while D and trimming were read from the DNA. The profile shows 200,000 or so clones, 79% of them singletons. The sample originates from a study of blood T cell repertoires in COVID-19. Study summary: There were acute and convalescent COVID-19 samples, and they came from the United States, Italy and Spain. PBMCs, B-cell-depleted T cells, or T cells were the source of the cDNA or gDNA that made up the material.

The germline gives CDR1 GTSNPN, CDR2 SVGIG (reference sequence). The CDR3 loop spans 12 amino acids. The V gene end was trimmed by 7 bases and the J gene end by 10 bases; junction bases not matched to a gene: 11. This sequence was found in a man aged 55 to 70 with active or convalescent COVID-19. V is TRBV30 and J is TRBJ1-1; 8 nucleotides agree with TRBD1. Sample: peripheral blood. The CDR3: CASRGQENPAFF. The CDR3 DNA follows: TGTGCCTCTAGGGGACAGGAGAATCCAGCTTTCTTT.